The 6 T cell receptor beta chains listed next were all sequenced from one sample in a study of blood T cell repertoires in COVID-19. Some clones are missing from TCRdb's copy, which holds only in-frame ones; the method was immunoSEQ multiplex PCR. Of around 300,000 clones in the sample, about 86% were seen once. Source material: peripheral blood. The receptors derive from a man younger than 45 with active or convalescent COVID-19.

The chain employs TRBV18 and TRBJ2-5, with 8 positions matching TRBD2. The CDR3 is made up of 14 amino acids. V lost 3 bases, J lost 4 bases, and 4 bases stayed unmatched. Germline V gives CDR1 KGHSH, CDR2 LQKENI. This chain's CDR3 is CASSPPGGRETQYF. CDR3 bases: TGTGCCAGCTCACCCCCGGGGGGGCGAGAGACCCAGTACTTC.

The chain recombines TRBV13 with TRBJ2-7; 12 nucleotides match TRBD1. Germline values: CDR1 PRHDT, CDR2 FYEKMQ (reference sequence). There are 14 residues in the CDR3. V trimming: 5 bases; J trimming: 7 bases; junction bases outside the gene matches: 6. The DNA for the CDR3 is TGTGCCAGCAGCCCCCCGGGACAGGGGGCTGAGCAGTACTTC. This encodes CASSPPGQGAEQYF.

The gene calls are TRBV19 and TRBJ2-5; TRBD2 aligns across 9 bases. CDR3 size: 15 residues. Germline CDR1 LNHDA, CDR2 SQIVND (reference sequence). V shed 5 bases and J 5 bases; nucleotides not matched to a gene: 9. CDR3 region: CASSQVAGETETQYF. The DNA of the CDR3 is TGTGCCAGTAGTCAGGTAGCGGGAGAAACGGAGACCCAGTACTTC.

The rearrangement joins TRBV18 to TRBJ2-4; D is unresolved. The germline CDR1 and CDR2 sequences are KGHSH and LQKENI. The CDR3 is 14 amino acids. The V gene lost 2 bases and the J gene lost 2 bases, with 7 bases spanning the gap. The CDR3 loop reads CASSPSVSKNIQYF. The CDR3 DNA reads as TGTGCCAGCTCACCAAGCGTGTCCAAAAACATTCAGTACTTC. The full variable domain, its missing parts supplied by reference TRBV18 and TRBJ2-4, is NAGVMQNPRHLVRRRGQEARLRCSPMKGHSHVYWYRQLPEEGLKFMVYLQKENIIDESGMPKERFSAEFPKEGPSILRIQQVVRGDSAAYFCASSPSVSKNIQYFGAGTRLSVL.

V is TRBV2 and J is TRBJ1-6; D unclear. This CDR3 has 16 residues. The V end lost 7 bases, the J end lost 3 bases, and 16 bases lay between the germline ends. CDR1 is SNHLY, CDR2 FYNNEI, per germline. CDR3 protein: CASKISLRVYNSPLHF. The DNA of the CDR3 is TGTGCCAGCAAAATTTCTCTGAGGGTCTATAATTCACCCCTCCACTTT.

At least ten counts were recorded for this clone. The rearrangement joins TRBV6-2 or TRBV6-3 to TRBJ2-1, with TRBD1 as a possible D gene (6 bases). This CDR3 spans 13 amino acids. CDR1 is MNHEY, CDR2 SVGEGT, per germline. Trimming pared 6 bases from V and 10 bases from J, leaving 16 bases between. The CDR3 is CASSGQGLGEQFF. For the CDR3, the DNA is TGTGCCAGCAGCGGGCAGGGGTTGGGAGAGCAGTTCTTC.